This is a list of T cell receptor beta chains from one sample in a study of shared clonotypes between healthy human individuals. Assay used: immunoSEQ multiplex PCR; TCRdb lists only in-frame clones, some missing. The table lists around 1.4 million clones, roughly 98.5% of them singletons. Source material: naive CD4+ T cells sorted from blood. Receptor source: a man aged 30 to 45 in good health. Each CDR3 is given with its conserved first and last residue. A D gene is named only where the DNA matches it firmly. A clone size is listed for some rows: how often the clone was seen (once, few, many), or a class if it is expanded.

J gene: TRBJ2-5
D gene: TRBD2
clone size: -
V gene: TRBV28
CDR3 length: 15
CDR3 DNA: TGTGCCAGCAGCCCACCGGGACTAGCTGAAGAGACCCAGTACTTC
CDR3 protein: CASSPPGLAEETQYF

J gene: TRBJ1-2
D gene: -
clone size: -
V gene: TRBV6-6
CDR3 length: 10
CDR3 DNA: TGTGCCAGCAGTGCAGGGAACCTTCAATTC
CDR3 protein: CASSAGNLQF

J gene: TRBJ1-2
D gene: -
clone size: -
V gene: TRBV7-2
CDR3 length: 14
CDR3 DNA: TGTGCCAGCAGCTTAGAGGAAGGTTTCTATGGCTACACCTTC
CDR3 protein: CASSLEEGFYGYTF

J gene: TRBJ2-7
D gene: TRBD1
clone size: -
V gene: TRBV10-2
CDR3 length: 18
CDR3 DNA: TGCGCCAGCAGTCGCATACAATGGCAGGGGGCGCCAAGGGGCGAGCAGTACTTC
CDR3 protein: CASSRIQWQGAPRGEQYF

J gene: TRBJ2-5
D gene: -
clone size: -
V gene: TRBV18
CDR3 length: 13
CDR3 DNA: TGTGCCAGCTCACCGGTGGCTCAAGAGACCCAGTACTTC
CDR3 protein: CASSPVAQETQYF

J gene: TRBJ1-5
D gene: -
clone size: -
V gene: TRBV28
CDR3 length: 16
CDR3 DNA: TGTGCCAGCAGTTTTCACGGGGGTACGGGCAATCAGCCCCAGCATTTT
CDR3 protein: CASSFHGGTGNQPQHF

J gene: TRBJ2-4
D gene: TRBD1
clone size: once
V gene: TRBV5-4
CDR3 length: 16
CDR3 DNA: TGTGCCAGCAGCTTGTATGGACAGGGGGCTCGTAACATTCAGTACTTC
CDR3 protein: CASSLYGQGARNIQYF

J gene: TRBJ2-2
D gene: -
clone size: once
V gene: TRBV7-9
CDR3 length: 17
CDR3 DNA: TGTGCCAGCAGCCCAAAGGGGGGCCCAGGGGACACCGGGGAGCTGTTTTTT
CDR3 protein: CASSPKGGPGDTGELFF

J gene: TRBJ1-4
D gene: -
clone size: -
V gene: TRBV19
CDR3 length: 16
CDR3 DNA: TGTGCCAGTAGTAGAATAACAGGGAACCCTAATGAAAAACTGTTTTTT
CDR3 protein: CASSRITGNPNEKLFF

J gene: TRBJ2-3
D gene: -
clone size: -
V gene: TRBV29-1
CDR3 length: 15
CDR3 DNA: TGCAGCGTTGAAACAGCAGGGGTAGGCACAGATACGCAGTATTTT
CDR3 protein: CSVETAGVGTDTQYF

J gene: TRBJ1-3
D gene: -
clone size: -
V gene: TRBV18
CDR3 length: 14
CDR3 DNA: TGTGCCAGCTCACCACTCCAGGGTGAAAACACCATATATTTT
CDR3 protein: CASSPLQGENTIYF

J gene: TRBJ1-1
D gene: -
clone size: -
V gene: TRBV4-2
CDR3 length: 15
CDR3 DNA: TGTGCCAGCAGCCAACCCAGAAGCAGAGGCACTGAAGCTTTCTTT
CDR3 protein: CASSQPRSRGTEAFF

J gene: TRBJ2-7
D gene: -
clone size: once
V gene: TRBV6-5
CDR3 length: 15
CDR3 DNA: TGTGCCAGCAGTTACTCCAGCAGGGCGCCCTACGAGCAGTACTTC
CDR3 protein: CASSYSSRAPYEQYF

J gene: TRBJ2-5
D gene: -
clone size: -
V gene: TRBV29-1
CDR3 length: 12
CDR3 DNA: TGCAGCGTTCTATTGGGCGGCATGACCCAGTACTTC
CDR3 protein: CSVLLGGMTQYF

J gene: TRBJ1-2
D gene: -
clone size: once
V gene: TRBV5-8
CDR3 length: 15
CDR3 DNA: TGTGCCAGCAGCTTGATCAGGACCACTAACTATGGCTACACCTTC
CDR3 protein: CASSLIRTTNYGYTF

J gene: TRBJ2-1
D gene: -
clone size: -
V gene: TRBV7-8
CDR3 length: 14
CDR3 DNA: TGTGCCAGCAGCTTAGTTGGAGGGTACAATGAGCAGTTCTTC
CDR3 protein: CASSLVGGYNEQFF

J gene: TRBJ1-1
D gene: TRBD1
clone size: -
V gene: TRBV2
CDR3 length: 13
CDR3 DNA: TGTGCCAGCGCAGTGGTGACAGGGGCTGAAGCTTTCTTT
CDR3 protein: CASAVVTGAEAFF

J gene: TRBJ1-5
D gene: -
clone size: -
V gene: TRBV7-2
CDR3 length: 15
CDR3 DNA: TGTGCCAGCAGCTTCGGGTTGCCTAACTCTCAGCCCCAGCATTTT
CDR3 protein: CASSFGLPNSQPQHF

J gene: TRBJ2-5
D gene: TRBD2
clone size: -
V gene: TRBV14
CDR3 length: 16
CDR3 DNA: TGTGCCAGCAGCCAACAACTAGCGGATAGCGAAGAGACCCAGTACTTC
CDR3 protein: CASSQQLADSEETQYF

J gene: TRBJ2-1
D gene: -
clone size: -
V gene: TRBV7-2
CDR3 length: 13
CDR3 DNA: TGTGCCAGCAGCCCCGGTCTAGCCCAAGGGCAGTTCTTC
CDR3 protein: CASSPGLAQGQFF

J gene: TRBJ2-2
D gene: TRBD2
clone size: -
V gene: TRBV11-1
CDR3 length: 19
CDR3 DNA: TGTGCCAGCAGCTTAGTAACGAGTGGCGGGAGCTTGCGTCCCGGGGAGCTGTTTTTT
CDR3 protein: CASSLVTSGGSLRPGELFF

J gene: TRBJ2-1
D gene: -
clone size: -
V gene: TRBV6-6
CDR3 length: 15
CDR3 DNA: TGTGCCAGCAGCTCAGGGGGGAGTTTGTACAATGAGCAGTTCTTC
CDR3 protein: CASSSGGSLYNEQFF

J gene: TRBJ2-1
D gene: -
clone size: -
V gene: TRBV10-3
CDR3 length: 14
CDR3 DNA: TGTGCCATCAGTGCACAAGGACGGTACAATGAGCAGTTCTTC
CDR3 protein: CAISAQGRYNEQFF

J gene: TRBJ2-7
D gene: -
clone size: -
V gene: TRBV5-1
CDR3 length: 19
CDR3 DNA: TGCGCCAGCAGCTTGGCCGAACGGGGTGCCCCTCACGTCTTCTACGAGCAGTACTTC
CDR3 protein: CASSLAERGAPHVFYEQYF

J gene: TRBJ2-3
D gene: -
clone size: -
V gene: TRBV6-5
CDR3 length: 14
CDR3 DNA: TGTGCCAGCAGATCGTACGGGGGCACAGATACGCAGTATTTT
CDR3 protein: CASRSYGGTDTQYF

J gene: TRBJ1-5
D gene: -
clone size: -
V gene: TRBV21-1
CDR3 length: 19
CDR3 DNA: TGTGCCAGCAGCAAATTGGTCTTCATTCGGACAGGGGAAGATCAGCCCCAGCATTTT
CDR3 protein: CASSKLVFIRTGEDQPQHF

J gene: TRBJ2-1
D gene: TRBD1
clone size: -
V gene: TRBV7-8
CDR3 length: 19
CDR3 DNA: TGTGCCAGCAGGTACCGGGACAGGGTTTCAGGAGGCTCCTACAATGAGCAGTTCTTC
CDR3 protein: CASRYRDRVSGGSYNEQFF

J gene: TRBJ2-7
D gene: TRBD2
clone size: -
V gene: TRBV29-1
CDR3 length: 12
CDR3 DNA: TGCAGCGGGGGACTAGTGGGACACGAGCAGTACTTC
CDR3 protein: CSGGLVGHEQYF

J gene: TRBJ1-3
D gene: -
clone size: -
V gene: TRBV10-2
CDR3 length: 18
CDR3 DNA: TGCGCCAGCAGTGATAGGAGGAGCCAGCATAACTCTGGAAACACCATATATTTT
CDR3 protein: CASSDRRSQHNSGNTIYF

J gene: TRBJ1-3
D gene: -
clone size: once
V gene: TRBV9
CDR3 length: 13
CDR3 DNA: TGTGCCAGCAGCGTTGGACAGGGAAACACCATATATTTT
CDR3 protein: CASSVGQGNTIYF

J gene: TRBJ2-7
D gene: TRBD2
clone size: -
V gene: TRBV4-3
CDR3 length: 18
CDR3 DNA: TGCGCCAGCAGCCAAGGTCTCTCGGGACTAGGGAGCTCCTACGAGCAGTACTTC
CDR3 protein: CASSQGLSGLGSSYEQYF

J gene: TRBJ1-1
D gene: -
clone size: -
V gene: TRBV28
CDR3 length: 17
CDR3 DNA: TGTGCCAGCAGTTTGGCTTCGGTTTTGGGGGGGAACACTGAAGCTTTCTTT
CDR3 protein: CASSLASVLGGNTEAFF

J gene: TRBJ2-7
D gene: TRBD2
clone size: -
V gene: TRBV14
CDR3 length: 13
CDR3 DNA: TGTGCCAGCAACCCTAGCGGGACGGGATTTCAGTACTTC
CDR3 protein: CASNPSGTGFQYF

J gene: TRBJ2-7
D gene: TRBD2
clone size: -
V gene: TRBV2
CDR3 length: 14
CDR3 DNA: TGTGCCAGCAGCAGCGGGAGGCCCTCCTACGAGCAGTACTTC
CDR3 protein: CASSSGRPSYEQYF

J gene: TRBJ2-7
D gene: -
clone size: few
V gene: TRBV2
CDR3 length: 17
CDR3 DNA: TGTGCCAGCAGTGAAGGTACCACGTGGGAAGCGACCTACGAGCAGTACTTC
CDR3 protein: CASSEGTTWEATYEQYF

J gene: TRBJ1-1
D gene: -
clone size: -
V gene: TRBV7-9
CDR3 length: 12
CDR3 DNA: TGTGCCAGCAGCCTAGGGTACACTGAAGCTTTCTTT
CDR3 protein: CASSLGYTEAFF

J gene: TRBJ1-2
D gene: -
clone size: -
V gene: TRBV6-1
CDR3 length: 13
CDR3 DNA: TGTGCCAGCATCCGGGGAGCTAACTATGGCTACACCTTC
CDR3 protein: CASIRGANYGYTF

J gene: TRBJ2-7
D gene: TRBD1
clone size: -
V gene: TRBV30
CDR3 length: 13
CDR3 DNA: TGTGCCTGGGTGGGACAGGGGAGAAACGAGCAGTACTTC
CDR3 protein: CAWVGQGRNEQYF

J gene: TRBJ1-5
D gene: -
clone size: -
V gene: TRBV6-5
CDR3 length: 13
CDR3 DNA: TGTGCCACTAAAGGGACCGGCTTAGAGCCCCAGCATTTT
CDR3 protein: CATKGTGLEPQHF

J gene: TRBJ2-7
D gene: -
clone size: once
V gene: TRBV6-5
CDR3 length: 15
CDR3 DNA: TGTGCCAGCAGTTACTCGGGGGTATTGTCCTACGAGCAGTACTTC
CDR3 protein: CASSYSGVLSYEQYF

J gene: TRBJ2-3
D gene: TRBD2
clone size: -
V gene: TRBV5-4
CDR3 length: 16
CDR3 DNA: TGTGCCAGCAGCGAGGGACTAGCGGGACCCACAGATACGCAGTATTTT
CDR3 protein: CASSEGLAGPTDTQYF

J gene: TRBJ1-1
D gene: TRBD1
clone size: -
V gene: TRBV18
CDR3 length: 15
CDR3 DNA: TGTGCCAGCTCACTAGGACAGGGGGGAAACACTGAAGCTTTCTTT
CDR3 protein: CASSLGQGGNTEAFF

J gene: TRBJ2-5
D gene: TRBD2
clone size: -
V gene: TRBV4-1
CDR3 length: 17
CDR3 DNA: TGCGCCAGCAGCCAAGAGAAGCAAGCGGGAGGCGCAGAGACCCAGTACTTC
CDR3 protein: CASSQEKQAGGAETQYF

J gene: TRBJ2-1
D gene: TRBD2
clone size: once
V gene: TRBV19
CDR3 length: 15
CDR3 DNA: TGTGCCAGTAGTAAACTAGCGGGAGTTACGAATGAGCAGTTCTTC
CDR3 protein: CASSKLAGVTNEQFF

J gene: TRBJ2-3
D gene: -
clone size: -
V gene: TRBV5-1
CDR3 length: 15
CDR3 DNA: TGCGCCAGCAGCTTTCCGAGCGGGAGCACAGATACGCAGTATTTT
CDR3 protein: CASSFPSGSTDTQYF

J gene: TRBJ2-7
D gene: TRBD2
clone size: -
V gene: TRBV19
CDR3 length: 18
CDR3 DNA: TGTGCCAGTAGTTTAAGGACTAGCGGGACGTTTGGCTCCTACGAGCAGTACTTC
CDR3 protein: CASSLRTSGTFGSYEQYF

J gene: TRBJ2-4
D gene: TRBD2
clone size: -
V gene: TRBV25-1
CDR3 length: 15
CDR3 DNA: TGTGCCAGCAGCGTAGCGGGACTAGCCAAAAACATTCAGTACTTC
CDR3 protein: CASSVAGLAKNIQYF

J gene: TRBJ2-1
D gene: -
clone size: once
V gene: TRBV15
CDR3 length: 15
CDR3 DNA: TGTGCCACCAGCCTTCGTTTGTCACAATACAATGAGCAGTTCTTC
CDR3 protein: CATSLRLSQYNEQFF

J gene: TRBJ2-7
D gene: -
clone size: once
V gene: TRBV2
CDR3 length: 15
CDR3 DNA: TGTGCCAGCAGTGAGGACTCGGGGAGAATGTACGAGCAGTACTTC
CDR3 protein: CASSEDSGRMYEQYF

J gene: TRBJ1-4
D gene: -
clone size: -
V gene: TRBV11-1
CDR3 length: 17
CDR3 DNA: TGTGCCAGCAGTCCAGCCCTCGGGCTCCCGGCGAATGAAAAACTGTTTTTT
CDR3 protein: CASSPALGLPANEKLFF

J gene: TRBJ2-7
D gene: TRBD2
clone size: -
V gene: TRBV11-2
CDR3 length: 14
CDR3 DNA: TGTGCCAGCAGGCGGACTAGCGGGAAATACGAGCAGTACTTC
CDR3 protein: CASRRTSGKYEQYF

J gene: TRBJ1-5
D gene: TRBD1
clone size: once
V gene: TRBV2
CDR3 length: 15
CDR3 DNA: TGTGCCAGCCACGATCAGGGGGCAGGTAGTCAGCCCCAGCATTTT
CDR3 protein: CASHDQGAGSQPQHF